The T cell receptor beta chain under discussion was sequenced for a study of CD8+CD57+ T cells in acquired aplastic anemia. Overall study context: Sorted CD4+ and CD8+ cell DNA averaged about 3.5 ug.

CD8+CD57+ cell expansion had been shown by flow cytometry in patients chosen for sequencing. Notes on the study in general: Simpson's diversity of CD8+ cells was not significantly different in patients compared with controls.

Germline trimming cut 5 bases from V and 6 bases from J; bases unmatched to any gene: 8. The germline CDR1 and CDR2 sequences are SGHTA and FQGNSA. The CDR3 is 15 amino acids. This clonotype was seen only a few times. The antigen is unknown. Genomic DNA served as template for TCR beta VDJ and CDR3 profiling. TCRdb fed the reads into MiXCR, producing one record per CDR3 protein. Of hundreds of thousands of distinct CDR3 sequences listed, under 40% were seen once; the top ten hold less than 1%. This sequence joins TRBV7-2 and TRBJ1-5; 9 nucleotides match TRBD1. The sample comprised sorted CD4+, CD8+, or CD8+CD57+ T cells (not recorded which) from PBMCs. The TCR sequence derives from a human donor with aplastic anemia. CDR3 sequence: CASSPRQGGVQPQHF. CDR3 coding DNA: TGTGCCAGCAGCCCGAGACAGGGGGGGGTTCAGCCCCAGCATTTT.